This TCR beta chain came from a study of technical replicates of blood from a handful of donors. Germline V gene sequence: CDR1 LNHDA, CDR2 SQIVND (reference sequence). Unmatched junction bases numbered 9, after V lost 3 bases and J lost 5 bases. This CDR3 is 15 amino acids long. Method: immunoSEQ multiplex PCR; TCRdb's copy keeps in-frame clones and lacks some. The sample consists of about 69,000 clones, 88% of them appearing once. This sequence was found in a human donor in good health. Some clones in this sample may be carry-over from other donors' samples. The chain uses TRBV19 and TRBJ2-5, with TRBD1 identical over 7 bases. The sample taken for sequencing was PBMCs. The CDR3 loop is CASSMTRGQRETQYF. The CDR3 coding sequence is TGTGCCAGTAGTATGACGAGGGGGCAGCGGGAGACCCAGTACTTC.